This TCR beta chain emerged from a study of T cells in Graves' hyperthyroidism and ophthalmopathy. The table lists this clonotype with many counts. What was amplified from RNA transcripts were TCR beta CDR3 regions. With the HTBI primer set, the TCR CDR3 went through a first round of RT-PCR. TCRdb processed the multiplex PCR reads anew with MiXCR; each CDR3 protein has one entry. In the table there are about 560,000 distinct CDR3 sequences, over 15% of which are singletons. Germline values: CDR1 LGHDT, CDR2 YNNKEL (reference sequence). The V and J ends lost 3 bases and 5 bases respectively, with 5 bases between them. This CDR3 has 12 amino acids.

Material: blood. This TCR came from a woman in her late teens or twenties with Graves' hyperthyroidism. The chain couples TRBV3-1 to TRBJ1-5; D is unresolved. This CDR3 reads CASSHLDQPQHF. The CDR3 DNA reads TGTGCCAGCAGCCATTTGGATCAGCCCCAGCATTTT.